This TCR beta chain comes out of a study of graft-versus-host responses after intestinal transplantation. Study-wide background: Every transplant recipient was induced with anti-thymocyte globulin, then maintained on tacrolimus and steroids for roughly 3 years. Whole-study results and caveats: GvH clones surfaced in recipient marrow, some emerging earlier in ileum or blood. Circulating GvH clones peaking coincided with falling HvG clones soon after transplant.

The assay was immunoSEQ multiplex PCR, and TCRdb's table has in-frame clones only and misses some. The data contain about 39,000 clones, 93% of them singletons. A remark on this clone: Its antigen is as yet unknown.

Germline values: CDR1 SGHNT, CDR2 YYREEE (reference sequence). J was trimmed by 4 bases and V by 3 bases; bases with no gene match: 4. The CDR3 loop spans 14 amino acids. This material consisted of unstimulated CD8+ T cells sorted from spleen or lymph node cells, taken before transplant. The sequence was obtained from a human donor who was the organ donor for an intestinal transplant. The rearrangement links TRBV5-4 to TRBJ1-2; 9 nucleotides agree with TRBD1. The CDR3 DNA reads TGTGCCAGCAGCTCCGGGACAGGGTTCTATGGCTACACCTTC. It specifies CASSSGTGFYGYTF. Full variable domain (rest looked up from reference TRBV5-4 and TRBJ1-2): ETGVTQSPTHLIKTRGQQVTLRCSSQSGHNTVSWYQQALGQGPQFIFQYYREEENGRGNFPPRFSGLQFPNYSSELNVNALELDDSALYLCASSSGTGFYGYTFGSGTRLTVV.